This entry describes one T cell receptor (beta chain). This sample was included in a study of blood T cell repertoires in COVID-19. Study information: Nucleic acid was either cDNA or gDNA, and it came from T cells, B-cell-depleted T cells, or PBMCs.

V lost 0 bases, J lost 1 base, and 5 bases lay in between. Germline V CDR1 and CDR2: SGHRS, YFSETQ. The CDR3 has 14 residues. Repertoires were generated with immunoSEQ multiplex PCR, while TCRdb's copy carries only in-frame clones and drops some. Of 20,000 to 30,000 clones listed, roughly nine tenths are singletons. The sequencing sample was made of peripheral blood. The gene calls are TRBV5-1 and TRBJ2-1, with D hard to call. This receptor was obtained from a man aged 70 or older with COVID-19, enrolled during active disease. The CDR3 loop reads CASSLDSSYNEQFF. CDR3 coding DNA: TGCGCCAGCAGCTTGGACAGTTCCTACAATGAGCAGTTCTTC.